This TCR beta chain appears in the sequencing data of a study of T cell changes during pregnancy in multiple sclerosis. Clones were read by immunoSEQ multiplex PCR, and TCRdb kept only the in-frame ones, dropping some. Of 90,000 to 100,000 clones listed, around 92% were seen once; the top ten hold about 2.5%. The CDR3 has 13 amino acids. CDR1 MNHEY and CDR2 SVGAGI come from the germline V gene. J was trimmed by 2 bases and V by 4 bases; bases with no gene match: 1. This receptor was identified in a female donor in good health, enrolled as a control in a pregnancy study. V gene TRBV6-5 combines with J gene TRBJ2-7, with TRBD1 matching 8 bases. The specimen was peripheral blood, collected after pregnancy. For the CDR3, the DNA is TGTGCCAGCAGTTGGGACAGGACCTACGAGCAGTACTTC. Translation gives CASSWDRTYEQYF.